A selection of T cell receptor beta chains follows, all from one sample in a study of cytomegalovirus exposure and HLA in healthy donors. Sequencing used immunoSEQ multiplex PCR; TCRdb keeps in-frame clones, though not all of them. The sample has about 150,000 clones, about 82% seen once. The sequencing sample was made of PBMCs. These receptors all come from a male donor in good health and CMV-seronegative. CDR3s include the opening cysteine and the closing phenylalanine or tryptophan. The order of the fields is D gene, V gene, clone size, J gene, CDR3 DNA, CDR3 protein. A D gene is named only where the DNA matches it firmly. Expanded clones get a size class; other rows say once, few or many, or leave the size out.

D gene: TRBD1; V gene: TRBV6-4; clone size: .; J gene: TRBJ2-3; CDR3 DNA: TGTGCCAGCAGTGCTACGCCGGGACAGGGGGCAGATACGCAGTATTTT; CDR3 protein: CASSATPGQGADTQYF
D gene: TRBD1; V gene: TRBV4-2; clone size: .; J gene: TRBJ1-2; CDR3 DNA: TGTGCCAGCAGCCAAGATGGGACAGGCTATGGCTACACCTTC; CDR3 protein: CASSQDGTGYGYTF
D gene: .; V gene: TRBV4-2; clone size: .; J gene: TRBJ2-5; CDR3 DNA: TGTGCCAGCAGCCAGGGAGGGGGGCAAGAGACCCAGTACTTC; CDR3 protein: CASSQGGGQETQYF
D gene: .; V gene: TRBV14; clone size: .; J gene: TRBJ1-3; CDR3 DNA: TGTGCCAGCAGCCCGGACAGAGGCTCTGGAAACACCATATATTTT; CDR3 protein: CASSPDRGSGNTIYF
D gene: TRBD1; V gene: TRBV5-4; clone size: .; J gene: TRBJ2-7; CDR3 DNA: TGTGCCAGCAACCGGGACAGGGCCTACGAGCAGTACTTC; CDR3 protein: CASNRDRAYEQYF
D gene: TRBD1; V gene: TRBV18; clone size: .; J gene: TRBJ1-2; CDR3 DNA: TGTGCCAGCTCACCTTGGGACAGGGGTAACTATGGCTACACCTTC; CDR3 protein: CASSPWDRGNYGYTF
D gene: .; V gene: TRBV6-1; clone size: .; J gene: TRBJ2-7; CDR3 DNA: TGTGCCAGCAGTGAACGGAGTTACGAGCAGTACTTC; CDR3 protein: CASSERSYEQYF
D gene: .; V gene: TRBV9; clone size: .; J gene: TRBJ1-1; CDR3 DNA: TGTGCCAGCAGCTCTACGGGGAACACTGAAGCTTTCTTT; CDR3 protein: CASSSTGNTEAFF
D gene: .; V gene: TRBV6-5; clone size: .; J gene: TRBJ1-1; CDR3 DNA: TGTGCCAGCAGTTACTCTGCAGGGACACTTAATGAAGCTTTCTTT; CDR3 protein: CASSYSAGTLNEAFF
D gene: .; V gene: TRBV6-4; clone size: .; J gene: TRBJ1-5; CDR3 DNA: TGTGCCAGCAGTGACTCGTACAGGGGCAATCAGCCCCAGCATTTT; CDR3 protein: CASSDSYRGNQPQHF
D gene: .; V gene: TRBV28; clone size: .; J gene: TRBJ1-4; CDR3 DNA: TGTGCCAGCAGTTTACGAGATGTTGAAAAACTGTTTTTT; CDR3 protein: CASSLRDVEKLFF
D gene: TRBD1; V gene: TRBV7-9; clone size: .; J gene: TRBJ1-3; CDR3 DNA: TGTGCCAGCAGCTCAACAGGGGCCTCTGGAAACACCATATATTTT; CDR3 protein: CASSSTGASGNTIYF
D gene: TRBD1; V gene: TRBV28; clone size: .; J gene: TRBJ1-2; CDR3 DNA: TGTGCCAGCAGTCCCCCGGGACAGGCAACCTATGGCTACACCTTC; CDR3 protein: CASSPPGQATYGYTF
D gene: TRBD2; V gene: TRBV5-4; clone size: few; J gene: TRBJ2-1; CDR3 DNA: TGTGCCAGCAGCTCTCTATATCTAGCGGGAGCCAATGAGCAGTTCTTC; CDR3 protein: CASSSLYLAGANEQFF
D gene: TRBD2; V gene: TRBV5-1; clone size: .; J gene: TRBJ2-1; CDR3 DNA: TGCGCCAGCAGCTTGGTATTAGCGGGGCCCCACAATGAGCAGTTCTTC; CDR3 protein: CASSLVLAGPHNEQFF
D gene: .; V gene: TRBV9; clone size: .; J gene: TRBJ1-1; CDR3 DNA: TGTGCCAGCAGTTATACGAGGTCTGGCACTGAAGCTTTCTTT; CDR3 protein: CASSYTRSGTEAFF
D gene: TRBD1; V gene: TRBV13; clone size: .; J gene: TRBJ1-2; CDR3 DNA: TGTGCCAGCAGCTTAGGCTCGAACATAAGGACAGGGGACTTC; CDR3 protein: CASSLGSNIRTGDF
D gene: TRBD2; V gene: TRBV11-2; clone size: few; J gene: TRBJ2-3; CDR3 DNA: TGTGCCAGCAGCTTACTAGCGGGAGGGACAGATACGCAGTATTTT; CDR3 protein: CASSLLAGGTDTQYF
D gene: .; V gene: TRBV7-8; clone size: few; J gene: TRBJ1-4; CDR3 DNA: TGTGCCAGCAGCCCGGCCGGAGGGCGGCCGAATGAAAAACTGTTTTTT; CDR3 protein: CASSPAGGRPNEKLFF
D gene: TRBD1; V gene: TRBV7-9; clone size: .; J gene: TRBJ1-4; CDR3 DNA: TGTTCCAGCAGAAGGACAGGGGATAATGAAAAACTGTTTTTT; CDR3 protein: CSSRRTGDNEKLFF
D gene: TRBD1; V gene: TRBV19; clone size: .; J gene: TRBJ2-1; CDR3 DNA: TGTGCCAGTAGTGACAGGGGTGAGCAGTTCTTC; CDR3 protein: CASSDRGEQFF
D gene: .; V gene: TRBV9; clone size: .; J gene: TRBJ1-3; CDR3 DNA: TGTGCCAGCAGCGCGGGGGACGGATCTTCTGGAAACACCATATATTTT; CDR3 protein: CASSAGDGSSGNTIYF
D gene: TRBD1; V gene: TRBV28; clone size: .; J gene: TRBJ1-2; CDR3 DNA: TGTGCCAGCAGTTTAGGGGACAGTCCCCTCTATGGCTACACCTTC; CDR3 protein: CASSLGDSPLYGYTF
D gene: .; V gene: TRBV5-6; clone size: .; J gene: TRBJ2-5; CDR3 DNA: TGTGCCAGCAGCGGGGACCACGGACTAAAACAAGAGACCCAGTACTTC; CDR3 protein: CASSGDHGLKQETQYF
D gene: .; V gene: TRBV14; clone size: .; J gene: TRBJ1-1; CDR3 DNA: TGTGCCAGCAGCCAGTTCAGGACAATGAACACTGAAGCTTTCTTT; CDR3 protein: CASSQFRTMNTEAFF
D gene: .; V gene: TRBV7-3; clone size: .; J gene: TRBJ1-1; CDR3 DNA: TGTGCCAGCAGCGCGGCCCCCGGAGGTGAAGCTTTCTTT; CDR3 protein: CASSAAPGGEAFF
D gene: TRBD1; V gene: TRBV7-2; clone size: .; J gene: TRBJ2-7; CDR3 DNA: TGTGCCAGCAAGACCGCAGGGGGCCTCGACGGCGAGCAGTACTTC; CDR3 protein: CASKTAGGLDGEQYF
D gene: .; V gene: TRBV7-2; clone size: few; J gene: TRBJ1-1; CDR3 DNA: TGTGCCAGCAGCTTACACGGGACACGCAGCGACACTGAAGCTTTCTTT; CDR3 protein: CASSLHGTRSDTEAFF
D gene: TRBD1; V gene: TRBV29-1; clone size: .; J gene: TRBJ2-7; CDR3 DNA: TGCAGCGTGGAAGACAGGGGTACGCCCTACGAGCAGTACTTC; CDR3 protein: CSVEDRGTPYEQYF
D gene: TRBD1; V gene: TRBV5-8; clone size: .; J gene: TRBJ2-7; CDR3 DNA: TGTGCCAGCAGCCCATTTACGGGGACAGGAGACTACGAGCAGTACTTC; CDR3 protein: CASSPFTGTGDYEQYF
D gene: TRBD2; V gene: TRBV2; clone size: .; J gene: TRBJ2-1; CDR3 DNA: TGTGCCAGCAGAGGACTAGCGGGAGGTTTATGGTCCTACAATGAGCAGTTCTTC; CDR3 protein: CASRGLAGGLWSYNEQFF
D gene: .; V gene: TRBV5-1; clone size: .; J gene: TRBJ2-2; CDR3 DNA: TGCGCCAGCAGCTTGGCCCCAGGGGTGGGAAACACCGGGGAGCTGTTTTTT; CDR3 protein: CASSLAPGVGNTGELFF
D gene: TRBD1; V gene: TRBV28; clone size: .; J gene: TRBJ2-5; CDR3 DNA: TGTGCCAGCAGTTTGGTGACAGGGCTCCAAGAGACCCAGTACTTC; CDR3 protein: CASSLVTGLQETQYF
D gene: .; V gene: TRBV5-5; clone size: .; J gene: TRBJ1-2; CDR3 DNA: TGTGCCAGCAGCTTGTCGGGGGAGGACTATGGCTACACCTTC; CDR3 protein: CASSLSGEDYGYTF
D gene: .; V gene: TRBV7-2; clone size: few; J gene: TRBJ1-1; CDR3 DNA: TGTGCCAGCAGCACATACAGGGCAACTGAAGCTTTCTTT; CDR3 protein: CASSTYRATEAFF
D gene: TRBD1; V gene: TRBV15; clone size: .; J gene: TRBJ2-1; CDR3 DNA: TGTGCCACCAGTATCCGGGACAGGGGCAATGAGCAGTTCTTC; CDR3 protein: CATSIRDRGNEQFF
D gene: TRBD2; V gene: TRBV15; clone size: .; J gene: TRBJ2-3; CDR3 DNA: TGTGCCACCAGCAGAGGGGAGGGGGATACGCAGTATTTT; CDR3 protein: CATSRGEGDTQYF
D gene: .; V gene: TRBV4-1; clone size: .; J gene: TRBJ1-1; CDR3 DNA: TGCGCCAGCAGCCAAGATCGACTTGGGGGGACTGAAGCTTTCTTT; CDR3 protein: CASSQDRLGGTEAFF
D gene: TRBD2; V gene: TRBV28; clone size: .; J gene: TRBJ2-7; CDR3 DNA: TGTGCCAGCAGCGGGGGGGTGGACAGCTACGAGCAGTACTTC; CDR3 protein: CASSGGVDSYEQYF
D gene: .; V gene: TRBV6-5; clone size: .; J gene: TRBJ2-7; CDR3 DNA: TGTGCCAGCAGTTACGAGGGACTTACCGGCCTAGAGCAGTACTTC; CDR3 protein: CASSYEGLTGLEQYF
D gene: .; V gene: TRBV5-1; clone size: .; J gene: TRBJ2-1; CDR3 DNA: TGCGCCAGCAGCCCCAAGAGTGGGAGTTCCTACAATGAGCAGTTCTTC; CDR3 protein: CASSPKSGSSYNEQFF
D gene: TRBD2; V gene: TRBV11-3; clone size: .; J gene: TRBJ2-1; CDR3 DNA: TGTGCCAGCAGCCTGACTAGCGGGAGGGCCAATGAGCAGTTCTTC; CDR3 protein: CASSLTSGRANEQFF
D gene: .; V gene: TRBV5-1; clone size: .; J gene: TRBJ1-2; CDR3 DNA: TGCGCCAGCAGCCTAGGGGGAAGGTATGGCTACACCTTC; CDR3 protein: CASSLGGRYGYTF
D gene: .; V gene: TRBV19; clone size: few; J gene: TRBJ1-5; CDR3 DNA: TGTGCCAGTAGTATTCCAACAGCCCATAGCAATCAGCCCCAGCATTTT; CDR3 protein: CASSIPTAHSNQPQHF
D gene: .; V gene: TRBV29-1; clone size: .; J gene: TRBJ2-7; CDR3 DNA: TGCAGCGTTGAAGGCAGGGCCCCCCTCGAGCAGTACTTC; CDR3 protein: CSVEGRAPLEQYF
D gene: .; V gene: TRBV27; clone size: .; J gene: TRBJ2-1; CDR3 DNA: TGTGCCAGCAGTCTAGTCGGAGGGATGGAAATTGGGGATGAGCAGTTCTTC; CDR3 protein: CASSLVGGMEIGDEQFF
D gene: .; V gene: TRBV2; clone size: .; J gene: TRBJ2-7; CDR3 DNA: TGTGCCAGTCGGCCAGCGCCCTACGCTGAGCAGTACTTC; CDR3 protein: CASRPAPYAEQYF
D gene: TRBD1; V gene: TRBV9; clone size: .; J gene: TRBJ2-2; CDR3 DNA: TGTGCCAGCACCCCCGGACAGGGGTACCGGGAGCTGTTTTTT; CDR3 protein: CASTPGQGYRELFF
D gene: TRBD1; V gene: TRBV5-1; clone size: .; J gene: TRBJ1-2; CDR3 DNA: TGCGCCAGCAGCTCAACCGGGACAGCTAACTATGGCTACACCTTC; CDR3 protein: CASSSTGTANYGYTF
D gene: TRBD2; V gene: TRBV11-1; clone size: few; J gene: TRBJ2-1; CDR3 DNA: TGTGCCAGCAGCTTAGCGAGACGCGGGGGATACAATGAGCAGTTCTTC; CDR3 protein: CASSLARRGGYNEQFF
D gene: .; V gene: TRBV7-2; clone size: .; J gene: TRBJ1-1; CDR3 DNA: TGTGCCAGCATCCGACAAGGCCCCGCTGAAGCTTTCTTT; CDR3 protein: CASIRQGPAEAFF
D gene: TRBD2; V gene: TRBV5-1; clone size: .; J gene: TRBJ2-1; CDR3 DNA: TGCGCCAGCAGCCTCGGGACTAGCGGGAGTACTGAGCAGTTCTTC; CDR3 protein: CASSLGTSGSTEQFF
D gene: .; V gene: TRBV27; clone size: .; J gene: TRBJ2-7; CDR3 DNA: TGTGCCAGCGCTACAGGGGGGGAGTACGAGCAGTACTTC; CDR3 protein: CASATGGEYEQYF
D gene: TRBD2; V gene: TRBV30; clone size: .; J gene: TRBJ2-1; CDR3 DNA: TGTGCCTGGAGTAAAGGACTAGCGGTGAATGAGCAGTTCTTC; CDR3 protein: CAWSKGLAVNEQFF
D gene: TRBD2; V gene: TRBV5-8; clone size: .; J gene: TRBJ2-3; CDR3 DNA: TGTGCCGGCAGCGCCGGGACTAGCGGGGTGGCAGATACGCAGTATTTT; CDR3 protein: CAGSAGTSGVADTQYF
D gene: .; V gene: TRBV7-9; clone size: .; J gene: TRBJ2-7; CDR3 DNA: TGTGCCAGCAGCTTAAGGGGCAGGGCGGACGAGCAGTACTTC; CDR3 protein: CASSLRGRADEQYF
D gene: TRBD1; V gene: TRBV7-9; clone size: .; J gene: TRBJ2-5; CDR3 DNA: TGTGCCAGCACCGTCGACAGGGGAGAGATACAAGAGACCCAGTACTTC; CDR3 protein: CASTVDRGEIQETQYF
D gene: .; V gene: TRBV27; clone size: .; J gene: TRBJ2-2; CDR3 DNA: TGTGCCAGCAGTACCAGACGGGGGTCGGGCGGGGAGCTGTTTTTT; CDR3 protein: CASSTRRGSGGELFF
D gene: TRBD2; V gene: TRBV13; clone size: .; J gene: TRBJ2-5; CDR3 DNA: TGTGCCAGCAGCTTAGGACTAGCGGAAGAGACCCAGTACTTC; CDR3 protein: CASSLGLAEETQYF
D gene: TRBD1; V gene: TRBV27; clone size: once; J gene: TRBJ1-2; CDR3 DNA: TGTGCCAGCAGCCAAGGACAGGCACATGGCTACACCTTC; CDR3 protein: CASSQGQAHGYTF